This TCR beta chain was captured in a study of T cells after yellow fever vaccination. Trimming took off 6 bases at V and 11 bases at J, with 25 bases between the two ends. The CDR3 covers 15 residues. CDR1 and CDR2 (germline): MNHEY, SMNVEV (reference sequence). Via MiXCR, TCRdb re-called the 5' RACE reads, giving one row per CDR3 protein. The sample has 250,000 or so distinct CDR3 sequences, roughly 3.5% seen once. This clonotype was found many times. This TCR derives from a man aged 18 to 35 who received the YFV17D yellow fever vaccine. The chain uses TRBV27 and TRBJ1-2, with D perhaps TRBD1 (5 bases). The sample in question was PBMCs, obtained 15 days after the yellow fever booster vaccination. CDR3 protein: CASSPRVGARFGYTF. Here the CDR3 DNA reads TGTGCCAGCAGCCCGAGGGTCGGGGCGCGTTTTGGGTACACCTTC.